This passage covers 31 T cell receptor beta chains from one sample sequenced in a study of cytomegalovirus exposure and HLA in healthy donors. Produced via immunoSEQ multiplex PCR; TCRdb's table is partial and in-frame only. The profile shows fewer than 400,000 clones, 75% to 90% of them singletons. Sequencing was done on a sample of PBMCs. These receptors originate from a woman between 18 and 30 years old in good health and CMV-seronegative.

The gene calls are TRBV7-8 and TRBJ2-7, with 8 bases fitting TRBD1. The germline gives CDR1 SGHVS, CDR2 FQNEAQ. This CDR3 spans 14 amino acids. V shed 6 bases and J 4 bases; nucleotides not matched to a gene: 8. The CDR3 loop reads CASRERTGNYEQYF. The CDR3 coding sequence is TGTGCCAGCAGGGAAAGGACAGGGAATTACGAGCAGTACTTC.

The table lists this clone with a count of one. The chain carries TRBV29-1 and TRBJ2-1; 12 nucleotides line up with TRBD2. With V trimmed by 2 bases and J by 9 bases, 8 bases remained unmatched. The CDR3 extends over 15 amino acids. Per the germline V gene, CDR1 is SQVTM and CDR2 is ANQGSEA. The CDR3 sequence: CSVETSSGRAGEQFF. The CDR3 DNA follows: TGCAGCGTTGAAACTTCTAGCGGGAGGGCCGGTGAGCAGTTCTTC.

J is TRBJ2-7 and V is TRBV2; D call uncertain. The germline gives CDR1 SNHLY, CDR2 FYNNEI. CDR3 size: 12 residues. V was pared by 3 bases and J by 1 base, with 4 bases between. CDR3 sequence reads: CASSDNSYEQYF. Written as DNA, the CDR3 is TGTGCCAGCAGTGACAATTCCTACGAGCAGTACTTC. The whole variable domain, filled in from reference TRBV2 and TRBJ2-7, reads EPEVTQTPSHQVTQMGQEVILRCVPISNHLYFYWYRQILGQKVEFLVSFYNNEISEKSEIFDDQFSVERPDGSNFTLKIRSTKLEDSAMYFCASSDNSYEQYFGPGTRLTVT.

This sequence joins TRBV5-4 and TRBJ2-7, with 9 bases aligning to TRBD1. This CDR3 is 15 amino acids long. Germline V gives CDR1 SGHNT, CDR2 YYREEE (reference sequence). Trimming removed 4 bases from V and 2 bases from J; junction bases left unmatched: 7. In nucleotides, the CDR3 is TGTGCCAGCAGCGGGGGGACAGGGTTGACCTACGAGCAGTACTTC. Encoded protein: CASSGGTGLTYEQYF.

This chain uses TRBV6-6 with TRBJ2-1, with 9 bases identical to TRBD2. The CDR3 is made up of 16 amino acids. After removal of 0 bases from V and 8 bases from J, the junction contained 8 bases not matched to a gene. CDR1 is MNHNY, CDR2 SVGAGI, per germline (reference sequence). The CDR3 DNA reads TGTGCCAGCAGTTACTCGGCTGCGGGAGGGGGCGATGAGCAGTTCTTC. This translates into CASSYSAAGGGDEQFF.

The genes are TRBV4-3 and TRBJ2-2, with 11 bases fitting TRBD2. Germline V lookup: CDR1 LGHNA, CDR2 YSLEER. V shed 0 bases and J 1 base; nucleotides not matched to a gene: 10. This CDR3 contains 20 residues. This CDR3 reads CASSQDGLAGGDMNTGELFF. CDR3 bases: TGCGCCAGCAGCCAAGATGGCCTAGCGGGAGGAGATATGAACACCGGGGAGCTGTTTTTT.

The rearrangement links TRBV18 to TRBJ2-1; 8 bases align to TRBD1. The germline V gene has CDR1 KGHSH and CDR2 LQKENI. The V segment lost 3 bases and the J segment 6 bases; nucleotides outside the gene matches: 10. The CDR3 spans 16 residues. The CDR3 coding sequence is TGTGCCAGCTCACCGGTCGCGCAGGGGGCAGGCAATGAGCAGTTCTTC. Its translation: CASSPVAQGAGNEQFF.

This clone has a single count. The rearrangement uses TRBV7-3 and TRBJ2-1; TRBD1 aligns across 9 bases. Losses at the gene ends were 4 bases for V and 8 bases for J; bases not matched to a gene: 12. The CDR3 is 16 residues long. CDR1 and CDR2 from the germline V gene are SGHTA and FQGTGA. The CDR3 sequence: CASSSTGNRGHDEQFF. CDR3 nucleotide sequence: TGTGCCAGCAGCTCAACCGGGAACAGGGGGCACGATGAGCAGTTCTTC.

The J gene is TRBJ2-5, the V gene TRBV5-1; 11 bases are shared with TRBD2. The CDR3 is 16 residues long. The germline gives CDR1 SGHRS, CDR2 YFSETQ. J was trimmed by 3 bases and V by 4 bases; bases with no gene match: 8. The CDR3 region is CASSGGTSGAEETQYF. The CDR3 DNA is TGCGCCAGCAGCGGGGGGACTAGCGGAGCAGAAGAGACCCAGTACTTC.

The gene calls are TRBV4-2 and TRBJ2-5, with a tentative D call TRBD2 (5 bases). The CDR3 is made up of 15 amino acids. Per the germline V gene, CDR1 is LGHNA and CDR2 is YNFKEQ. Trimming took off 6 bases at V and 3 bases at J, with 17 bases between the two ends. CDR3 amino acids: CASRTGVAGEETQYF. The CDR3 coding sequence is TGTGCCAGCAGAACCGGGGTAGCTGGGGAAGAGACCCAGTACTTC.

This chain joins TRBV5-6 and TRBJ1-5; TRBD1 is a possible D gene (5 bases). Trimming stripped 1 base from V and 0 bases from J, with 20 bases between. The CDR3 runs 19 residues. Per the germline V gene, CDR1 is SGHDT and CDR2 is YYEEEE. The CDR3 here is CASSLFGGPTTYSNQPQHF. The CDR3 coding sequence is TGTGCCAGCAGCTTGTTCGGGGGACCGACAACTTATAGCAATCAGCCCCAGCATTTT.

The chain employs TRBV5-6 and TRBJ1-1; TRBD1 matches at 7 bases. The CDR3 has 13 amino acids. CDR1 and CDR2 from the germline V gene are SGHDT and YYEEEE. V lost 4 bases and J lost 3; bases outside the gene matches: 3. DNA of the CDR3: TGTGCCAGCAGCCGCGGACAGGACACTGAAGCTTTCTTT. Translated, it gives CASSRGQDTEAFF.

V usage is TRBV14 and J usage is TRBJ1-4; D call uncertain. The germline V gene encodes CDR1 SGHDN and CDR2 FVKESK. Trimming pared 1 base from V and 15 bases from J, leaving 12 bases between. The length of the CDR3 is 12 residues. The DNA for the CDR3 is TGTGCCAGCAGCCAAGGTGGCGGGCTGGTGTTTTTT. Its translation: CASSQGGGLVFF.

The V call is TRBV4-2, the J call TRBJ2-2, with 7 bases matching TRBD2. V shed 5 bases and J 4 bases; nucleotides not matched to a gene: 4. CDR3 length: 14 amino acids. The germline V gene encodes CDR1 LGHNA and CDR2 YNFKEQ. CDR3 sequence reads: CASSSSGITGELFF. The CDR3 DNA reads TGTGCCAGCAGCTCCAGCGGGATCACCGGGGAGCTGTTTTTT.

This chain joins TRBV10-3 and TRBJ2-7; D is possibly TRBD2 (5 bases). Germline loops: CDR1 ENHRY, CDR2 SYGVKD. The ends were cut back, 8 bases at V and 0 bases at J, with 17 bases in the middle. The CDR3 spans 15 residues. The CDR3 protein is CAIAGTGRPSYEQYF. The CDR3 nucleotides read TGTGCCATCGCCGGAACGGGGAGACCCTCCTACGAGCAGTACTTC.

The chain uses TRBV4-1 and TRBJ2-7; 11 nucleotides agree with TRBD1. The CDR3 loop spans 19 amino acids. Germline values: CDR1 MGHRA, CDR2 YSYEKL. V trimming: 2 bases; J trimming: 1 base; junction bases outside the gene matches: 13. This CDR3 reads CASSQFAIPWDRGSYEQYF. The CDR3 DNA is TGCGCCAGCAGCCAATTCGCCATACCGTGGGACAGGGGGTCCTACGAGCAGTACTTC.

This clone was recorded only once. The CDR3: CASSDPGLGEHEQFF. The CDR3 nucleotides are TGTGCCAGCAGCGACCCGGGACTAGGAGAGCATGAGCAGTTCTTC. V is TRBV9 and J is TRBJ2-1; 8 positions agree with TRBD2. Germline V gene sequence: CDR1 SGDLS, CDR2 YYNGEE. CDR3 length equals 15 residues. Trimming removed 3 bases from V and 8 bases from J; junction bases left unmatched: 10.

The chain uses TRBV5-6 and TRBJ2-3, with D perhaps TRBD2 (6 bases). The V end was cut by 4 bases, the J end by 0 bases, with 18 bases between. This CDR3 contains 17 residues. Germline values: CDR1 SGHDT, CDR2 YYEEEE. CDR3 amino acids: CASSLRDLVPSTDTQYF. Written as DNA, the CDR3 is TGTGCCAGCAGCCTGAGGGACTTGGTCCCTAGCACAGATACGCAGTATTTT.

The chain links TRBV19 to TRBJ2-3, with D unclear. Germline CDR1 LNHDA, CDR2 SQIVND (reference sequence). The CDR3 contains 13 residues. The germline V and J ends were trimmed by 6 bases and 3 bases, with 10 bases remaining between them. CDR3 loop: CASRRSVTDTQYF. Here the CDR3 DNA reads TGTGCCAGTAGGCGCTCGGTTACAGATACGCAGTATTTT.

This chain connects TRBV7-8 to TRBJ2-1, with D tentatively TRBD1 (5 bases). Trimming left V 4 bases short and J 11 bases short, with 15 bases between. Germline loops: CDR1 SGHVS, CDR2 FQNEAQ. The CDR3 extends over 13 amino acids. The CDR3 protein is CASSWFRTSQQFF. In DNA, the CDR3 is TGTGCCAGCAGCTGGTTTCGGACAAGTCAGCAGTTCTTC.

CDR3 sequence reads: CASSEGLGQPQHF. For the CDR3, the DNA is TGCGCCAGCAGTGAGGGATTGGGACAGCCCCAGCATTTT. The V gene is TRBV5-1, the J gene TRBJ1-5; D is ambiguous. Germline assignment: CDR1 SGHRS and CDR2 YFSETQ. CDR3 length: 13 amino acids. V shed 5 bases and J shed 7 bases, with 13 bases lying between them. The entire variable domain, with the rest obtained from reference TRBV5-1 and TRBJ1-5, is as follows: KAGVTQTPRYLIKTRGQQVTLSCSPISGHRSVSWYQQTPGQGLQFLFEYFSETQRNKGNFPGRFSGRQFSNSRSEMNVSTLELGDSALYLCASSEGLGQPQHFGDGTRLSIL.

The chain uses TRBV15 and TRBJ1-2, with TRBD1 as a possible D gene (5 bases). Germline values: CDR1 LNHNV, CDR2 YYDKDF (reference sequence). V was shortened by 5 bases and J by 8 bases, with 12 bases between the two germline ends. The CDR3 covers 12 residues. The CDR3 nucleotides read TGTGCCACCAGCCCCCCGGGGGACGGCTACACCTTC. The encoded protein is CATSPPGDGYTF. The entire variable domain, with the rest obtained from reference TRBV15 and TRBJ1-2, is as follows: DAMVIQNPRYQVTQFGKPVTLSCSQTLNHNVMYWYQQKSSQAPKLLFHYYDKDFNNEADTPDNFQSRRPNTSFCFLDIRSPGLGDTAMYLCATSPPGDGYTFGSGTRLTVV.

The genes are TRBV9 and TRBJ2-1, with a possible D match to TRBD1 (6 bases). Deletions cut 0 bases from V and 10 bases from J, with 11 bases between. The CDR3 extends over 13 amino acids. Germline V gene sequence: CDR1 SGDLS, CDR2 YYNGEE. CDR3 bases: TGTGCCAGCAGCGTAGGGGTGGACAGCGAGCAGTTCTTC. It specifies CASSVGVDSEQFF.

This rearrangement joins TRBV28 to TRBJ2-7; tentatively, D is TRBD1 (6 bases). Looked up from germline, CDR1 is MDHEN and CDR2 is SYDVKM. Trimming removed 5 bases at V and 1 base at J, with 15 bases between. This CDR3 is 15 amino acids long. CDR3 region: CASSLEQGLSYEQYF. CDR3 bases: TGTGCCAGCAGTCTCGAACAGGGATTGTCCTACGAGCAGTACTTC.

The genes are TRBV5-1 and TRBJ2-1; 10 bases map to TRBD1. V shed 4 bases, J shed 8 bases, and the junction held 9 bases outside the gene matches. The CDR3 runs to 15 residues. The germline gives CDR1 SGHRS, CDR2 YFSETQ. CDR3 nucleotide sequence: TGCGCCAGCAGCGGGGACAGGGGCCCGGGGCATGAGCAGTTCTTC. Translation: CASSGDRGPGHEQFF.

J is TRBJ1-4 and V is TRBV19, with D perhaps matching TRBD1 (5 bases). Looked up from germline, CDR1 is LNHDA and CDR2 is SQIVND (reference sequence). This CDR3 is built from 15 residues. The V and J ends lost 4 bases and 3 bases respectively, with 12 bases between them. The chain's CDR3 is CASSTRQKPNEKLFF. The CDR3 nucleotides are TGTGCCAGTAGTACCAGACAGAAACCTAATGAAAAACTGTTTTTT.

CDR3 in amino acids: CASSATGTGETQYF. CDR3 nucleotide sequence: TGTGCCAGCAGCGCGACCGGGACAGGGGAGACCCAGTACTTC. This sequence joins TRBV5-4 and TRBJ2-5; 9 bases align to TRBD1. V trimming: 4 bases; J trimming: 5 bases; junction bases outside the gene matches: 6. The CDR3 is 14 amino acids. In germline, CDR1 is SGHNT, CDR2 YYREEE (reference sequence).

The chain couples TRBV19 to TRBJ1-2, with 10 bases identical to TRBD1. Germline CDR1 and CDR2: LNHDA and SQIVND (reference sequence). This CDR3 comprises 14 residues. The V gene end was trimmed by 10 bases and the J gene end by 3 bases; junction bases not matched to a gene: 8. This CDR3 is CATHEDRGYYGYTF. Here the CDR3 DNA reads TGTGCCACCCACGAGGACAGGGGGTACTATGGCTACACCTTC.

V and J are TRBV29-1 and TRBJ1-2, with D possibly being TRBD1 (6 bases). Trimming left V 0 bases short and J 7 bases short, with 9 bases between. From germline, CDR1 is SQVTM and CDR2 ANQGSEA. The CDR3 length is 12 residues. The CDR3 nucleotides read TGCAGCGTTGAAGAGGGGGCTCGTGGCTACACCTTC. Its translation: CSVEEGARGYTF.

This clone was counted a few times. The chain is built from TRBV2 and TRBJ2-1, with 11 bases fitting TRBD2. The germline V gene encodes CDR1 SNHLY and CDR2 FYNNEI. Germline trimming cut 9 bases from V and 3 bases from J; bases unmatched to any gene: 7. This CDR3 region has 15 residues. CDR3 DNA: TGTGCCAGACAACTAGCGGGAGATTTCTACAATGAGCAGTTCTTC. It translates to CARQLAGDFYNEQFF.

The rearrangement joins TRBV29-1 to TRBJ1-5, with D possibly matching TRBD1 (6 bases). This CDR3 region has 12 residues. Deletions cut 4 bases from V and 5 bases from J, with 9 bases between. Germline assignment: CDR1 SQVTM and CDR2 ANQGSEA. This chain's CDR3 is CSVVEGDQPQHF. In DNA, the CDR3 is TGCAGCGTTGTCGAGGGGGATCAGCCCCAGCATTTT.